This entry concerns a single TCR beta chain. As processed by the authors: Scientists estimated how many nucleated cells there were by amplifying reference gene primers. Assay: immunoSEQ multiplex PCR; the TCRdb copy retains only in-frame clones and omits some. V and J calls and clone size are copied from that table; D and trimming were computed from the DNA. The sample comprises over 150,000 clones, around 83% of which are singletons, and approximately 7% rests with the top ten. The entry originates in a study of blood T cell repertoires in COVID-19. Study background: The United States, Italy and Spain were the sources of the acute and convalescent COVID-19 samples. The analysed material was cDNA or gDNA that came from T cells, B-cell-depleted T cells, or PBMCs.

V gave up 4 bases and J gave up 1 base; unmatched junction bases: 6. CDR1 SGHRS and CDR2 YFSETQ come from the germline V gene. This CDR3 spans 15 amino acids. Source material: peripheral blood. The clonotype comes from a man in his fifties with active or convalescent COVID-19. The chain couples TRBV5-1 to TRBJ2-3; TRBD2 matches at 7 bases. CDR3 residues: CASSLPTSGTDTQYF. The DNA of the CDR3 is TGCGCCAGCAGCCTACCTACTAGCGGCACAGATACGCAGTATTTT. Variable domain in full (rest from reference TRBV5-1 and TRBJ2-3): KAGVTQTPRYLIKTRGQQVTLSCSPISGHRSVSWYQQTPGQGLQFLFEYFSETQRNKGNFPGRFSGRQFSNSRSEMNVSTLELGDSALYLCASSLPTSGTDTQYFGPGTRLTVL.